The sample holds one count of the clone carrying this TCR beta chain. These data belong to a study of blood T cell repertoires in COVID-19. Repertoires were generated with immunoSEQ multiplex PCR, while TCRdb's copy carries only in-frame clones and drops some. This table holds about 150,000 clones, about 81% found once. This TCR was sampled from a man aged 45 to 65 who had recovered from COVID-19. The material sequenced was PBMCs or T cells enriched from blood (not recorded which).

The CDR3 spells CASSLGTSGGAQRETQYF. The DNA of the CDR3 is TGCGCCAGCAGCTTGGGGACTAGCGGGGGGGCCCAGAGAGAGACCCAGTACTTC. The chain is built from TRBV5-1 and TRBJ2-5, with 15 bases fitting TRBD2. J gave up 4 bases and V 0 bases, and 7 bases lay outside the gene matches. The CDR3 has 18 residues. Germline values: CDR1 SGHRS, CDR2 YFSETQ.